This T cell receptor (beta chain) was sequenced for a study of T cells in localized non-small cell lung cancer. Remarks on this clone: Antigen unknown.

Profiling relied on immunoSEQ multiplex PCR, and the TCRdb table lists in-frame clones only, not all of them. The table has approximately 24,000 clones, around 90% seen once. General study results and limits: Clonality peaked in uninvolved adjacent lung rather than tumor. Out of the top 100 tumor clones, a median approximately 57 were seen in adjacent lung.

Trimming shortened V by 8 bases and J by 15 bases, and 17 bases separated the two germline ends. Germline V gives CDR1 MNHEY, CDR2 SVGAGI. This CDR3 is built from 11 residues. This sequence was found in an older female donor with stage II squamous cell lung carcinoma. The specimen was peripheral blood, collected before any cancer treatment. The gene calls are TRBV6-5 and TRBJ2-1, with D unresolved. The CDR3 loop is CASGPGPSPFF. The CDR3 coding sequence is TGTGCCAGCGGGCCCGGCCCGTCTCCGTTCTTC.